The clone carrying this TCR beta chain has only a few counts. 60 Vbeta and 13 Jbeta primers were used in PCR. The repertoire was sequenced with immunoSEQ multiplex PCR; TCRdb's copy has only in-frame clones and lacks some. The table lists about 160,000 clones, 65% to 85% of them singletons. The data derive from a study of cytomegalovirus exposure and HLA in healthy donors. Germline V gene data show CDR1 as KGHSH and CDR2 as LQKENI. Trimming cost V 3 bases and J 6 bases, with 15 bases left between them. The length of the CDR3 is 14 residues. Each donor's status was that of a healthy bone marrow donor. The chain employs TRBV18 and TRBJ2-7; D is possibly TRBD1 (5 bases). The clonotype comes from a man aged 60-69 years in good health and CMV-seronegative. The source material was PBMCs. The CDR3 sequence is CASSPNQGRGEQYF. The CDR3, as DNA: TGTGCCAGCTCACCGAACCAGGGTCGTGGCGAGCAGTACTTC. The whole variable domain, remainder taken from reference TRBV18 and TRBJ2-7, is NAGVMQNPRHLVRRRGQEARLRCSPMKGHSHVYWYRQLPEEGLKFMVYLQKENIIDESGMPKERFSAEFPKEGPSILRIQQVVRGDSAAYFCASSPNQGRGEQYFGPGTRLTVT.